The T cell receptor (beta chain) described here comes from a study of control samples from healthy donors and cancer patients. Here immunoSEQ multiplex PCR was the method, and the copy in TCRdb shows in-frame clones only, minus some. The sample consists of roughly 120,000 clones, more than 75% of them appearing once. V shed 10 bases, J shed 2 bases, and the junction held 7 bases outside the gene matches. This CDR3 is 14 amino acids long. Germline loops: CDR1 ENHRY, CDR2 SYGVKD. This clone was recorded only once. The specimen sequenced was blood. V is TRBV10-3 and J is TRBJ1-2; 10 nucleotides match TRBD1. The clonotype was recovered from a woman in her 70s in good health. The CDR3 spells CATGQGGANYGYTF. In nucleotides, the CDR3 is TGTGCCACAGGACAGGGGGGAGCCAACTATGGCTACACCTTC.